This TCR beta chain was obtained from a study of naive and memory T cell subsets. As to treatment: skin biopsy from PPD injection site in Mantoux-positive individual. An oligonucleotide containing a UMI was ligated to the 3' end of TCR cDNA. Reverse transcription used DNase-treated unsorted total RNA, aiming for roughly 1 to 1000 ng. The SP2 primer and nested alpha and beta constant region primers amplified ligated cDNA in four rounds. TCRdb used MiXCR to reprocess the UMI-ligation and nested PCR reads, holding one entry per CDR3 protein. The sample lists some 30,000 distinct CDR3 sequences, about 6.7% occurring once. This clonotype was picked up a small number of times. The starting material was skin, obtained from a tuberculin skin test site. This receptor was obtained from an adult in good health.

CDR3 coding DNA: TGTGCCAGGAGAGGACGTAAAAAGGGTCAGCCCCAGCATTTT. This encodes CARRGRKKGQPQHF. J is TRBJ1-5 and V is TRBV19; D is ambiguous. Germline V gene data show CDR1 as LNHDA and CDR2 as SQIVND (reference sequence). V lost 9 bases to trimming and J lost 6 bases, with 18 bases between them. The CDR3 has 14 amino acids.